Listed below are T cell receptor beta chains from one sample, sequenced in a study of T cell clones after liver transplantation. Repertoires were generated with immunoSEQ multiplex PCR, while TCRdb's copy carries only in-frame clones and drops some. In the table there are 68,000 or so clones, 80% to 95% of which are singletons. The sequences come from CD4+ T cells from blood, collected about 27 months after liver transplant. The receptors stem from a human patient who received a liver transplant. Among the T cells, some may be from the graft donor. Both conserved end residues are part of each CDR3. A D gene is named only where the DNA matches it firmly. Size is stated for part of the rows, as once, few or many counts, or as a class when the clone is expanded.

CDR3 protein: CASSPSPREGDTIYF
CDR3 DNA: TGCGCCAGCAGCCCTTCACCCAGGGAAGGTGACACCATATATTTT
clone size: .
J gene: TRBJ1-3
V gene: TRBV5-1
D gene: .

CDR3 protein: CASSPGGVRESEQFF
CDR3 DNA: TGTGCCAGCAGCCCCGGGGGGGTGCGGGAGAGTGAGCAGTTCTTC
clone size: .
J gene: TRBJ2-1
V gene: TRBV5-4
D gene: TRBD2

CDR3 protein: CASSLEDRGYYEQYF
CDR3 DNA: TGTGCCAGCAGCTTAGAGGACAGGGGGTATTACGAGCAGTACTTC
clone size: .
J gene: TRBJ2-7
V gene: TRBV11-2
D gene: TRBD1

CDR3 protein: CSARFTDTQYF
CDR3 DNA: TGCAGTGCTAGGTTCACAGATACGCAGTATTTT
clone size: .
J gene: TRBJ2-3
V gene: TRBV20-1
D gene: .

CDR3 protein: CASSEQGMNEQYF
CDR3 DNA: TGTGCCAGCAGTGAACAGGGGATGAACGAGCAGTACTTC
clone size: .
J gene: TRBJ2-7
V gene: TRBV2
D gene: .

CDR3 protein: CATSRDYGDRDNNEQFF
CDR3 DNA: TGTGCCACCAGCAGAGATTACGGGGACAGGGATAACAATGAGCAGTTCTTC
clone size: .
J gene: TRBJ2-1
V gene: TRBV15
D gene: TRBD1

CDR3 protein: CASSLGAGTSVSVGELFF
CDR3 DNA: TGTGCCAGCAGCTTAGGGGCCGGGACTAGCGTGTCGGTGGGGGAGCTGTTTTTT
clone size: .
J gene: TRBJ2-2
V gene: TRBV7-2
D gene: TRBD2

CDR3 protein: CATSRDRVGGNTIYF
CDR3 DNA: TGTGCCACCAGCAGAGACAGGGTCGGTGGAAACACCATATATTTT
clone size: .
J gene: TRBJ1-3
V gene: TRBV15
D gene: .

CDR3 protein: CASSLLAGPIPYEQYF
CDR3 DNA: TGTGCCAGCAGTTTATTGGCAGGGCCGATACCCTACGAGCAGTACTTC
clone size: .
J gene: TRBJ2-7
V gene: TRBV27
D gene: .

CDR3 protein: CASSRLTDTQYF
CDR3 DNA: TGTGCCAGTAGTCGTCTCACAGATACGCAGTATTTT
clone size: .
J gene: TRBJ2-3
V gene: TRBV19
D gene: .

CDR3 protein: CASRFGTEYTGELFF
CDR3 DNA: TGCGCCAGCAGGTTCGGGACAGAATACACCGGGGAGCTGTTTTTT
clone size: .
J gene: TRBJ2-2
V gene: TRBV5-1
D gene: TRBD1

CDR3 protein: CASSFGQGAYNEQFF
CDR3 DNA: TGTGCTAGCAGCTTTGGACAGGGGGCCTACAATGAGCAGTTCTTC
clone size: .
J gene: TRBJ2-1
V gene: TRBV7-7
D gene: TRBD1

CDR3 protein: CASSLAGQGGGQPQHF
CDR3 DNA: TGTGCCAGCAGCTTAGCGGGACAGGGGGGTGGTCAGCCCCAGCATTTT
clone size: few
J gene: TRBJ1-5
V gene: TRBV7-2
D gene: TRBD1

CDR3 protein: CASSVGGSWDEQYF
CDR3 DNA: TGTGCCAGCAGCGTAGGGGGGAGCTGGGACGAGCAGTACTTC
clone size: .
J gene: TRBJ2-7
V gene: TRBV9
D gene: .

CDR3 protein: CASRLRGLGYGYTF
CDR3 DNA: TGTGCCAGCAGACTCAGGGGGCTAGGCTATGGCTACACCTTC
clone size: .
J gene: TRBJ1-2
V gene: TRBV27
D gene: TRBD1

CDR3 protein: CASRREAQYF
CDR3 DNA: TGTGCCAGCCGGAGAGAAGCCCAGTACTTC
clone size: .
J gene: TRBJ2-5
V gene: TRBV7-3
D gene: .

CDR3 protein: CASSQVWSRLSSYEQYF
CDR3 DNA: TGTGCCAGCAGCCAAGTATGGTCGAGGTTAAGCTCCTACGAGCAGTACTTC
clone size: .
J gene: TRBJ2-7
V gene: TRBV4-2
D gene: .

CDR3 protein: CASRAHSTDTQYF
CDR3 DNA: TGTGCCAGCAGGGCTCATAGCACAGATACGCAGTATTTT
clone size: .
J gene: TRBJ2-3
V gene: TRBV5-4
D gene: .

CDR3 protein: CASSLFAVSPGDEQYF
CDR3 DNA: TGTGCCAGCAGTTTATTCGCCGTTAGCCCAGGGGACGAGCAGTACTTC
clone size: .
J gene: TRBJ2-7
V gene: TRBV28
D gene: .

CDR3 protein: CASSLGRFKETQYF
CDR3 DNA: TGTGCCAGCAGTTTAGGCAGGTTTAAAGAGACCCAGTACTTC
clone size: .
J gene: TRBJ2-5
V gene: TRBV27
D gene: .

CDR3 protein: CASSIGRGLNQPQHF
CDR3 DNA: TGTGCCAGTAGTATTGGCAGGGGGCTCAATCAGCCCCAGCATTTT
clone size: .
J gene: TRBJ1-5
V gene: TRBV19
D gene: TRBD1

CDR3 protein: CASSKGRATEAFF
CDR3 DNA: TGTGCCAGCAGCAAGGGCCGGGCCACTGAAGCTTTCTTT
clone size: .
J gene: TRBJ1-1
V gene: TRBV13
D gene: .

CDR3 protein: CASRAGTVTGELFF
CDR3 DNA: TGTGCCAGCAGAGCCGGGACAGTGACTGGGGAGCTGTTTTTT
clone size: .
J gene: TRBJ2-2
V gene: TRBV2
D gene: TRBD1

CDR3 protein: CASSVAGLAGQTGELFF
CDR3 DNA: TGTGCCAGCAGCGTAGCCGGCCTAGCGGGACAGACCGGGGAGCTGTTTTTT
clone size: .
J gene: TRBJ2-2
V gene: TRBV9
D gene: TRBD2

CDR3 protein: CASRVGFEEKLFF
CDR3 DNA: TGTGCCAGCAGGGTGGGATTTGAGGAAAAACTGTTTTTT
clone size: .
J gene: TRBJ1-4
V gene: TRBV6-1
D gene: .

CDR3 protein: CASSLAGRSVAFF
CDR3 DNA: TGCGCCAGCAGCTTGGCTGGGAGGTCGGTAGCTTTCTTT
clone size: .
J gene: TRBJ1-1
V gene: TRBV5-1
D gene: .

CDR3 protein: CASTPGQGSETQYF
CDR3 DNA: TGTGCCAGCACCCCGGGACAGGGAAGTGAGACCCAGTACTTC
clone size: .
J gene: TRBJ2-5
V gene: TRBV28
D gene: TRBD1

CDR3 protein: CASSQEGSGANVLTF
CDR3 DNA: TGCGCCAGCAGCCAAGAAGGTTCTGGGGCCAACGTCCTGACTTTC
clone size: .
J gene: TRBJ2-6
V gene: TRBV4-3
D gene: .

CDR3 protein: CASSLRGGENQPQHF
CDR3 DNA: TGTGCCAGCAGCTTAAGGGGCGGGGAGAATCAGCCCCAGCATTTT
clone size: .
J gene: TRBJ1-5
V gene: TRBV7-2
D gene: .

CDR3 protein: CATSIRLARTPQGFF
CDR3 DNA: TGTGCCACCAGCATCAGACTAGCCAGGACACCTCAAGGTTTCTTT
clone size: few
J gene: TRBJ1-1
V gene: TRBV15
D gene: .

CDR3 protein: CAISADSPGVRHNEQFF
CDR3 DNA: TGTGCCATCAGCGCAGATTCCCCGGGAGTCCGGCACAATGAGCAGTTCTTC
clone size: .
J gene: TRBJ2-1
V gene: TRBV10-3
D gene: .

CDR3 protein: CASRGTDRDAVF
CDR3 DNA: TGTGCCAGCAGGGGAACGGACAGGGACGCGGTCTTC
clone size: .
J gene: TRBJ2-1
V gene: TRBV2
D gene: TRBD1

CDR3 protein: CASSSGTGLNQPQHF
CDR3 DNA: TGTGCCAGCAGCTCCGGGACAGGGTTGAATCAGCCCCAGCATTTT
clone size: .
J gene: TRBJ1-5
V gene: TRBV7-8
D gene: TRBD1

CDR3 protein: CASSPEKGRGDTQYF
CDR3 DNA: TGCGCCAGCAGCCCCGAGAAAGGGCGAGGAGATACGCAGTATTTT
clone size: .
J gene: TRBJ2-3
V gene: TRBV4-3
D gene: .

CDR3 protein: CASSFTSYEQYF
CDR3 DNA: TGTGCCAGCAGTTTCACAAGCTACGAGCAGTACTTC
clone size: .
J gene: TRBJ2-7
V gene: TRBV6-6
D gene: .

CDR3 protein: CASSLISTAYNSPLHF
CDR3 DNA: TGTGCCAGCAGCTTAATCTCGACGGCGTATAATTCACCCCTCCACTTT
clone size: .
J gene: TRBJ1-6
V gene: TRBV11-2
D gene: .

CDR3 protein: CASSFSGFQETQYF
CDR3 DNA: TGCGCCAGCAGCTTCAGCGGGTTCCAAGAGACCCAGTACTTC
clone size: .
J gene: TRBJ2-5
V gene: TRBV5-1
D gene: .

CDR3 protein: CASSWEGYEQYF
CDR3 DNA: TGTGCCAGCAGCTGGGAGGGGTACGAGCAGTACTTC
clone size: .
J gene: TRBJ2-7
V gene: TRBV5-5
D gene: TRBD2

CDR3 protein: CASSFRGAGAQYGYTF
CDR3 DNA: TGTGCCAGCAGCTTTAGGGGTGCAGGGGCGCAATATGGCTACACCTTC
clone size: .
J gene: TRBJ1-2
V gene: TRBV14
D gene: .

CDR3 protein: CASSTGVENIQYF
CDR3 DNA: TGTGCCAGCAGCACAGGGGTGGAAAACATTCAGTACTTC
clone size: once
J gene: TRBJ2-4
V gene: TRBV5-6
D gene: TRBD1

CDR3 protein: CASSLSGTGGGLSDGYTF
CDR3 DNA: TGTGCCAGCAGCTTGTCCGGGACAGGGGGCGGACTTTCTGATGGCTACACCTTC
clone size: .
J gene: TRBJ1-2
V gene: TRBV7-2
D gene: TRBD1

CDR3 protein: CASSPQGATYEQYF
CDR3 DNA: TGCGCCAGCAGCCCCCAGGGGGCAACCTACGAGCAGTACTTC
clone size: .
J gene: TRBJ2-7
V gene: TRBV5-1
D gene: TRBD1

CDR3 protein: CAISAPKDQKQFF
CDR3 DNA: TGTGCCATCAGTGCCCCGAAAGATCAGAAGCAGTTCTTC
clone size: .
J gene: TRBJ2-1
V gene: TRBV10-3
D gene: .

CDR3 protein: CASSASGGDNEQFF
CDR3 DNA: TGTGCCAGCAGCGCTAGCGGGGGGGACAATGAGCAGTTCTTC
clone size: .
J gene: TRBJ2-1
V gene: TRBV9
D gene: TRBD2

CDR3 protein: CASSTRQNTEAFF
CDR3 DNA: TGTGCCAGCAGTACCCGACAGAACACTGAAGCTTTCTTT
clone size: .
J gene: TRBJ1-1
V gene: TRBV28
D gene: .

CDR3 protein: CASSRQEVTGNTIYF
CDR3 DNA: TGTGCCAGCAGTAGACAGGAGGTGACTGGAAACACCATATATTTT
clone size: once
J gene: TRBJ1-3
V gene: TRBV6-1
D gene: .

CDR3 protein: CASSYPQGAGPAEAFF
CDR3 DNA: TGTGCCAGCAGTTACCCCCAGGGGGCGGGCCCGGCTGAAGCTTTCTTT
clone size: .
J gene: TRBJ1-1
V gene: TRBV6-6
D gene: TRBD1

CDR3 protein: CASSRGLAYYNEQFF
CDR3 DNA: TGCGCCAGCAGCCGGGGACTAGCGTACTACAATGAGCAGTTCTTC
clone size: few
J gene: TRBJ2-1
V gene: TRBV5-1
D gene: TRBD2

CDR3 protein: CASRRGGENTEAFF
CDR3 DNA: TGTGCCAGTAGGCGAGGGGGGGAGAACACTGAAGCTTTCTTT
clone size: .
J gene: TRBJ1-1
V gene: TRBV19
D gene: .

CDR3 protein: CASSVSGGTGELFF
CDR3 DNA: TGTGCCAGCAGTGTCTCTGGGGGCACCGGGGAGCTGTTTTTT
clone size: .
J gene: TRBJ2-2
V gene: TRBV28
D gene: .

CDR3 protein: CASTTGSENIQYF
CDR3 DNA: TGTGCCAGCACCACAGGTTCCGAAAACATTCAGTACTTC
clone size: .
J gene: TRBJ2-4
V gene: TRBV6-5
D gene: .

CDR3 protein: CASSLTGVGEQYF
CDR3 DNA: TGTGCCAGCAGCTTAACAGGGGTCGGGGAGCAGTACTTC
clone size: .
J gene: TRBJ2-7
V gene: TRBV7-9
D gene: TRBD1

CDR3 protein: CASGPSSLNTEAFF
CDR3 DNA: TGTGCCAGCGGCCCCTCCAGTCTGAACACTGAAGCTTTCTTT
clone size: .
J gene: TRBJ1-1
V gene: TRBV7-6
D gene: .

CDR3 protein: CASSHGGRNEQFF
CDR3 DNA: TGTGCCAGCAGTCACGGGGGGCGAAATGAGCAGTTCTTC
clone size: .
J gene: TRBJ2-1
V gene: TRBV6-4
D gene: .

CDR3 protein: CASSLIESYEQYF
CDR3 DNA: TGTGCCAGCAGCTTAATCGAGAGTTACGAGCAGTACTTC
clone size: .
J gene: TRBJ2-7
V gene: TRBV11-3
D gene: .

CDR3 protein: CASSEWGGTTGELFF
CDR3 DNA: TGTGCCAGCAGTGAATGGGGCGGAACCACCGGGGAGCTGTTTTTT
clone size: .
J gene: TRBJ2-2
V gene: TRBV25-1
D gene: .

CDR3 protein: CASSETGAGLREQYF
CDR3 DNA: TGTGCCAGCAGTGAAACCGGGGCAGGGCTGCGCGAGCAGTACTTC
clone size: .
J gene: TRBJ2-7
V gene: TRBV6-1
D gene: .

CDR3 protein: CASSSYLLAGVGNEQFF
CDR3 DNA: TGTGCCAGCAGCTCCTACTTACTAGCGGGAGTGGGGAATGAGCAGTTCTTC
clone size: .
J gene: TRBJ2-1
V gene: TRBV7-8
D gene: TRBD2

CDR3 protein: CASSDRFNQPQHF
CDR3 DNA: TGTGCCAGTAGTGACAGGTTCAATCAGCCCCAGCATTTT
clone size: few
J gene: TRBJ1-5
V gene: TRBV19
D gene: .